This T cell receptor beta chain was sequenced during a study of technical replicates of blood from several donors. The germline V gene has CDR1 SGHAT and CDR2 FQNNGV. This CDR3 region has 13 residues. V dropped 2 bases and J dropped 5 bases, with 9 bases sitting between them. Method: immunoSEQ multiplex PCR; TCRdb's copy keeps in-frame clones and lacks some. The top ten hold around 0.3% of the sample, which has approximately 75,000 clones, around 97% seen once. This chain links TRBV11-2 with TRBJ1-2; the D gene is possibly TRBD1 (5 bases). The sample consisted of T cells isolated from PBMCs. This clonotype originated in a human donor in good health. Here the CDR3 reads CASSLSAGYGYTF. The CDR3 DNA follows: TGTGCCAGCAGCTTATCGGCAGGGTATGGCTACACCTTC.